This record covers a single T cell receptor (beta chain). Its target is not known. Investigators built TCR beta libraries using UMI-labeled 5' RACE. Using the 5' RACE reads, TCRdb records one entry per CDR3 protein without DNA. Seen in this sample are about 7,000 distinct CDR3 sequences; the ten most common clones hold about 20%. The sample is drawn from a study of human CD8 memory T cell subsets. Regarding the study as a whole: Minimal repertoire overlap was seen between stem-like memory T cells and precursor exhausted T cells. A similarly high level of diversity characterized stem-like memory and precursor exhausted T cells, unlike effector memory cells.

The CDR3 has 15 amino acids. The germline V gene encodes CDR1 SEHNR and CDR2 FQNEAQ (reference sequence). Each subset gave duplicate vials of over 130,000 sorted CD8+ T cells for RNA. V gene TRBV7-9 combines with J gene TRBJ2-3; TCRdb names TRBD1, which stays unverified in the absence of DNA. The TCR sequence derives from a human donor in good health. The sequencing sample was made of CD8+ T cells from PBMCs. The CDR3 sequence: CASSFRGSSADTQYF. Full variable domain (remainder filled in from reference TRBV7-9 and TRBJ2-3): DTGVSQNPRHKITKRGQNVTFRCDPISEHNRLYWYRQTLGQGPEFLTYFQNEAQLEKSRLLSDRFSAERPKGSFSTLEIQRTEQGDSAMYLCASSFRGSSADTQYFGPGTRLTVL.